One and the same sample provided the 23 T cell receptor beta chains below, sequenced in a study of T-cell memory formation after mild COVID-19. A single record per CDR3 protein comes from TCRdb applying MiXCR to the 5' RACE reads. This table has approximately 480,000 distinct CDR3 sequences, 18% appearing once. The sequenced sample consisted of PBMCs or a T cell subset sorted from them (not recorded which). These TCRs come from an adult woman who had mild COVID-19 (a few samples of this study predate the infection). Cell type and time point are not known.

This clonotype was seen at least ten times. This chain links TRBV12-3 or TRBV12-4 with TRBJ1-2, with D perhaps matching TRBD1 (6 bases). The V gene lost 0 bases and the J gene lost 5 bases, with 13 bases spanning the gap. The CDR3 length is 15 residues. The CDR3 reads CASSLAVGTQYGYTF. In DNA form, the CDR3 reads TGTGCCAGCAGTTTAGCGGTTGGGACACAGTATGGCTACACCTTC.

The chain carries TRBV11-2 and TRBJ2-2; D is possibly TRBD1 (6 bases). Germline values: CDR1 SGHAT, CDR2 FQNNGV. CDR3 size: 15 residues. Deletions cut 8 bases from V and 4 bases from J, with 17 bases between. The CDR3 is CASATGLRSTGELFF. Written as DNA, the CDR3 is TGTGCCAGCGCAACAGGGCTCCGGTCCACCGGGGAGCTGTTTTTT.

CDR3 loop: CASSQAESAMSAFF. DNA for the CDR3: TGTGCCAGCAGCCAGGCGGAGAGCGCGATGAGTGCTTTCTTT. The V call is TRBV5-6, the J call TRBJ1-1; D not certain. The germline V gene encodes CDR1 SGHDT and CDR2 YYEEEE. This CDR3 comprises 14 residues. V was clipped by 4 bases and J by 11 bases, with 21 bases between them.

The chain carries TRBV5-1 and TRBJ1-5; TRBD1 matches at 7 bases. The CDR3 has 14 amino acids. Germline CDR1 reads SGHRS; CDR2 reads YFSETQ. The trim removed 2 bases at V and 7 bases at J, leaving 6 bases unmatched. CDR3 region: CASSLEGANQPQHF. The CDR3 DNA follows: TGCGCCAGCAGCTTAGAGGGGGCGAACCAGCCCCAGCATTTT.

This clonotype has just a few counts. This chain connects TRBV24-1 to TRBJ2-1, with TRBD2 matching 13 bases. The germline gives CDR1 KGHDR, CDR2 SFDVKD. The V segment lost 3 bases and the J segment 10 bases; nucleotides outside the gene matches: 11. This CDR3 is built from 17 residues. CDR3 DNA: TGTGCCACCAGTGATCCGCAAGGACTAGCGGGAGTCAGGGAGCAGTTCTTC. Translation: CATSDPQGLAGVREQFF.

In the case of this clonotype: At one boundary the junction diverges from the germline segment, which might be a read error. The gene calls are TRBV7-8 and TRBJ2-1; 11 nucleotides line up with TRBD2. CDR1 SGHVS and CDR2 FQNEAQ come from the germline V gene. The CDR3 spans 17 residues. The DNA of the CDR3 is TGTGCCACCAGCTTCCATCCCGGGACTAGCGGCATCAATGAGCAGTTCTTC. It encodes CATSFHPGTSGINEQFF.

This clonotype was seen only a few times. The CDR3 coding sequence is TGCGCCAGCAGCTCAACTGACGGTCCTGGAAACACCATATATTTT. Translating gives CASSSTDGPGNTIYF. V is TRBV5-1 and J is TRBJ1-3; D is ambiguous. The germline V gene has CDR1 SGHRS and CDR2 YFSETQ. There are 15 residues in the CDR3. Trimming removed 3 bases at V and 2 bases at J, with 12 bases between.

The rearrangement uses TRBV7-2 and TRBJ2-7; 9 bases agree with TRBD1. The ends lost 6 bases at V and 0 bases at J; junction bases unmatched: 9. This CDR3 comprises 16 residues. Germline CDR1 is SGHTA and CDR2 is FQGNSA. The DNA of the CDR3 is TGTGCCAGCAGTCCATACGGGACAGGGAGCTCCTACGAGCAGTACTTC. The encoded protein is CASSPYGTGSSYEQYF.

This clonotype was found a few times. CDR3 loop: CASSSGAYSGNTIYF. The DNA of the CDR3 is TGCGCCAGCAGCTCGGGGGCCTACTCTGGAAACACCATATATTTT. V usage is TRBV5-1 and J usage is TRBJ1-3; D possibly corresponds to TRBD1 (6 bases). From germline, CDR1 is SGHRS and CDR2 YFSETQ. The length of the CDR3 is 15 residues. Trimming shortened V by 3 bases and J by 0 bases, and 10 bases separated the two germline ends.

This clonotype was counted a few times. The rearrangement uses TRBV20-1 and TRBJ2-1; 7 nucleotides match TRBD2. V shed 4 bases and J 8 bases; nucleotides not matched to a gene: 11. The CDR3 contains 14 residues. Germline V gene sequence: CDR1 DFQATT, CDR2 SNEGSKA (reference sequence). CDR3 nucleotide sequence: TGCAGTGCTACCTCTGGGGGGAGGGCTTATGAGCAGTTCTTC. It is translated as CSATSGGRAYEQFF.

This clonotype was detected a few times. The V and J genes are TRBV6-5 and TRBJ2-7; 11 bases fit TRBD2. V was clipped by 6 bases and J by 3 bases; unmatched bases: 7. This CDR3 comprises 15 residues. Germline V gene sequence: CDR1 MNHEY, CDR2 SVGAGI. CDR3 region: CASRKTLAGVYEQYF. The CDR3 DNA is TGTGCCAGCAGAAAAACACTAGCGGGAGTCTACGAGCAGTACTTC.

The chain combines TRBV15 with TRBJ2-7; D may be TRBD2 (5 bases). Trimming removed 0 bases at V and 3 bases at J, with 24 bases between. From germline, CDR1 is LNHNV and CDR2 YYDKDF (reference sequence). This CDR3 region has 19 residues. The CDR3 bases are TGTGCCACCAGCAGAGATCCCGTGGGAGTCCCCTCCGTAGACTACGAGCAGTACTTC. Protein product: CATSRDPVGVPSVDYEQYF.

The chain uses TRBV4-2 and TRBJ1-1; no definite D call. CDR3 length: 15 amino acids. V was pared by 0 bases and J by 6 bases, with 14 bases between. Germline values: CDR1 LGHNA, CDR2 YNFKEQ. The DNA of the CDR3 is TGTGCCAGCAGCCAAGATAGGGCGGGGATGGCTGAAGCTTTCTTT. As protein: CASSQDRAGMAEAFF.

This clonotype was detected a few times. V is TRBV7-9 and J is TRBJ1-1, with 9 bases that match TRBD1. With V trimmed by 0 bases and J by 5 bases, 4 bases remained unmatched. The CDR3 has 15 amino acids. Germline V gene sequence: CDR1 SEHNR, CDR2 FQNEAQ (reference sequence). The CDR3 DNA sequence: TGTGCCAGCAGCTTAGCGAAGACAGGGGGAACTGAAGCTTTCTTT. It codes for CASSLAKTGGTEAFF.

The chain uses TRBV4-3 and TRBJ1-2; TRBD1 aligns across 10 bases. The CDR3 spans 14 residues. J was trimmed by 9 bases and V by 2 bases; bases with no gene match: 6. CDR1 LGHNA and CDR2 YSLEER come from the germline V gene. CDR3 sequence: CASSQPGTGESYTF. DNA for the CDR3: TGCGCCAGCAGCCAACCGGGGACAGGGGAGAGCTACACCTTC.

This clonotype occurred a few times. The rearrangement links TRBV12-3 or TRBV12-4 to TRBJ2-1, with 15 bases lining up with TRBD2. The CDR3 loop spans 16 amino acids. V was pared by 7 bases and J by 4 bases, with 5 bases of the junction left unmatched. The CDR3 DNA is TGTGCCAGCACTGAAGGACTAGCGGGAGGGTACAATGAGCAGTTCTTC. It codes for CASTEGLAGGYNEQFF.

The rearrangement joins TRBV12-3 or TRBV12-4 to TRBJ1-2; D is perhaps TRBD1 (5 bases). V gave up 4 bases and J gave up 8 bases, with 8 bases separating them. This CDR3 contains 11 residues. CDR3 sequence reads: CASSWGKGYTF. CDR3 coding DNA: TGTGCCAGCAGTTGGGGGAAGGGCTACACCTTC.

This clonotype has more than one count but fewer than ten. The CDR3 bases are TGTGCCAGCAGCATTGACAGGGCGGTTGAGACCCAGTACTTC. Translated, it gives CASSIDRAVETQYF. This chain links TRBV21-1 with TRBJ2-5; the D call in the table, TRBD1, was not verified against the DNA. TRBV21-1 is described as a pseudogene. This CDR3 has 14 residues.

The chain recombines TRBV19 with TRBJ2-2; D not certain. Germline V gene sequence: CDR1 LNHDA, CDR2 SQIVND (reference sequence). V was cut by 6 bases and J by 2 bases, with 13 bases left in between. The CDR3 is 15 residues long. The CDR3 sequence: CASRSTLLNTGELFF. The CDR3 nucleotides are TGTGCCAGTAGGTCAACTTTACTTAACACCGGGGAGCTGTTTTTT.

This chain joins TRBV7-8 and TRBJ2-1; D gene unclear. Germline CDR1 is SGHVS and CDR2 is FQNEAQ. This CDR3 is built from 12 residues. The ends were cut back, 4 bases at V and 10 bases at J, with 11 bases in the middle. CDR3 loop: CASSSWPGEQFF. In DNA, the CDR3 is TGTGCCAGCAGCTCCTGGCCTGGGGAGCAGTTCTTC.

This clonotype was seen many times. The chain uses TRBV9 and TRBJ2-3; D gene unclear. V was clipped by 4 bases and J by 1 base, with 7 bases between them. This CDR3 spans 13 amino acids. From germline, CDR1 is SGDLS and CDR2 YYNGEE. The CDR3 DNA reads TGTGCCAGCAGCCCCTACGGCACAGATACGCAGTATTTT. Amino acid sequence: CASSPYGTDTQYF. Filled out from reference TRBV9 and TRBJ2-3, the complete variable domain reads DSGVTQTPKHLITATGQRVTLRCSPRSGDLSVYWYQQSLDQGLQFLIQYYNGEERAKGNILERFSAQQFPDLHSELNLSSLELGDSALYFCASSPYGTDTQYFGPGTRLTVL.

The CDR3 reads CASSPRPGLAGPRSYNEQFF. DNA of the CDR3: TGTGCCAGCAGCCCTCGACCGGGACTAGCGGGACCTCGCTCCTACAATGAGCAGTTCTTC. This sequence joins TRBV9 and TRBJ2-1, with 13 positions matching TRBD2. After removal of 4 bases from V and 0 bases from J, the junction contained 13 bases not matched to a gene. This CDR3 has 20 amino acids. Germline CDR1 is SGDLS and CDR2 is YYNGEE.

This clonotype was found a few times. J is TRBJ2-1 and V is TRBV29-1; the D gene is possibly TRBD2 (5 bases). This CDR3 contains 13 residues. The V gene's germline CDR1 is SQVTM and CDR2 ANQGSEA. V lost 4 bases and J lost 4, with 11 bases in between. The CDR3 nucleotides are TGCAGCGTTGTGTTGTGGGAGTACAATGAGCAGTTCTTC. Translation gives CSVVLWEYNEQFF.